These 5 T cell receptor beta chains were all obtained from the same sample, sequenced in a study of identical twins. TCRdb reprocessed the 5' RACE reads via MiXCR and lists one record per CDR3 protein. The sample lists some 1,600,000 distinct CDR3 sequences; under 35% were seen once. Sequenced sample: cord blood. These receptors were collected from a newborn girl in good health.

The chain employs TRBV20-1 and TRBJ2-1; TRBD2 is a possible D gene (6 bases). Germline V gene data show CDR1 as DFQATT and CDR2 as SNEGSKA (reference sequence). Trimming took off 2 bases at V and 6 bases at J, with 14 bases between the two ends. CDR3 length: 14 residues. CDR3 nucleotides: TGCAGTGCTAGAAAGCGGGTGGAATCCAATGAGCAGTTCTTC. Encoded protein: CSARKRVESNEQFF.

The chain joins TRBV12-3 or TRBV12-4 to TRBJ2-3; D could derive from TRBD1 or TRBD2 (7 bases each). V lost 5 bases and J lost 15, with 24 bases in between. The CDR3 runs 14 residues. CDR3: CASSGRGRTDTEYF. The CDR3 DNA reads as TGTGCCAGCAGTGGGAGGGGGCGAACAGATACGGAATATTTT.

The CDR3 loop reads CASSSGTEDTRYF. Here the CDR3 DNA reads TGTGCCAGCAGCTCCGGGACAGAAGATACGCGGTATTTT. The J gene is TRBJ2-3, the V gene TRBV21-1; the table's TRBD1 call for D was not verified on the DNA. TRBV21-1 is labeled a pseudogene. The CDR3 totals 13 residues.

The chain employs TRBV5-1 and TRBJ2-1, with TRBD1 matching over 8 bases. J lost 0 bases, V lost 0 bases, and 5 bases had no gene match. The V gene's germline CDR1 is SGHRS and CDR2 YFSETQ. There are 17 residues in the CDR3. DNA of the CDR3: TGCGCCAGCAGCTTGGCCCCAGGGGGCCGCTCCTACAATGAGCAGTTCTTC. Translation gives CASSLAPGGRSYNEQFF.

The table lists this clonotype with a few counts. The gene calls are TRBV20-1 and TRBJ1-2; D not resolved. V lost 1 base to trimming and J lost 4 bases, with 10 bases between them. The CDR3 is made up of 13 amino acids. In germline, CDR1 is DFQATT, CDR2 SNEGSKA (reference sequence). CDR3 protein: CSARALWFYGYTF. CDR3 nucleotides: TGCAGTGCTAGAGCCCTTTGGTTCTATGGCTACACCTTC.